The rows below give T cell receptor beta chains drawn from one sample of a study of T cell repertoires in cytomegalovirus infection. Using its own MiXCR run on the reads, TCRdb lists one record per CDR3 protein. The sample yields 550,000 to 700,000 distinct CDR3 sequences, around two fifths seen once. Which antigens these TCRs recognize remains unknown. Sequencing was performed on cultured PBMCs, taken from culture after CMV antigen stimulation. The receptors were sampled from a human donor in good health (CMV status not recorded). Some clones in this sample may be carry-over from other donors' samples. CDR3s include the opening cysteine and the closing phenylalanine or tryptophan. D genes are given only for firm matches. Clone size is given for some rows only: seen once, a few or many times, or a class if the clone is expanded.

j_call,clone_size,d_call,v_call,cdr3_nt,cdr3_aa
TRBJ2-1,NA,TRBD2,TRBV7-9,TGTGCCAGCAGCCCACCCACGGGCGGGAGTTCCTACAATGAGCAGTTCTTC,CASSPPTGGSSYNEQFF
TRBJ2-1,NA,TRBD2,TRBV5-4,TGTGCCAGCAGCCAAGGACTAGCGGGGAGTTTAAATGAGCAGTTCTTC,CASSQGLAGSLNEQFF
TRBJ2-7,many,NA,TRBV7-2,TGTGCCAGCAGCTTAGGAGCCCTGATTTCCTACGAGCAGTACTTC,CASSLGALISYEQYF
TRBJ2-1,NA,NA,TRBV11-1,TGTGCCAGCAGCCGACGGTCCTACAATGAGCAGTTCTTC,CASSRRSYNEQFF
TRBJ1-2,few,NA,TRBV7-2,TGTGCCAGCAGCTTATGGGGGGTTGATGGCTACACCTTC,CASSLWGVDGYTF
TRBJ2-1,NA,NA,TRBV18,TGTGCCAGCTCATCATATCAGTCTTGGAATGAGCAGTTCTTC,CASSSYQSWNEQFF
TRBJ2-1,NA,TRBD2,TRBV25-1,TGTGCCAGCAGTGCCGTGGGCGGGGGGATATACAATGAGCAGTTCTTC,CASSAVGGGIYNEQFF
TRBJ2-3,NA,TRBD2,TRBV18,TGTGCCAGCTCACCACCAGCCGGACTAGCGGGCTACGGCTTGTCAGATACGCAGTATTTT,CASSPPAGLAGYGLSDTQYF
TRBJ1-5,NA,TRBD1,TRBV19,TGTGCCAGTAGTACCCCCGCGACAGGGCTAAAAATCCGTAGCGGTCAGCCCCAGCATTTT,CASSTPATGLKIRSGQPQHF
TRBJ2-3,NA,NA,TRBV4-3,TGCGCCAGCAGCCAACGGCTGCTTGGCACAGATACGCAGTATTTT,CASSQRLLGTDTQYF
TRBJ2-3,NA,TRBD2,TRBV4-1,TGCGCCAGCAGCCCTAGCGGGGGGCCGGATACGCAGTATTTT,CASSPSGGPDTQYF
TRBJ1-3,NA,TRBD1,TRBV11-2,TGTGCCAGCAGCCGGACCGGGACAGGCAACACCATATATTTT,CASSRTGTGNTIYF
TRBJ1-2,few,NA,TRBV6-1,TGTGCCAGCAGTGAAGCGCAGGGTCTGGGCTATGGCTACACCTTC,CASSEAQGLGYGYTF
TRBJ1-2,once,NA,TRBV4-1,TGCGCCAGCAGCCAAGAATCAATCAGTAACTATGGCTACACCTTC,CASSQESISNYGYTF
TRBJ2-1,NA,TRBD2,TRBV11-2,TGTGCCAGCAGGAGTAGCGGGAGGGAATGGGCCTACAATGAGCAGTTCTTC,CASRSSGREWAYNEQFF
TRBJ2-1,few,NA,TRBV7-8,TGTGCCAGCAGCCACCGTAGCGGCAATGAGCAGTTCTTC,CASSHRSGNEQFF
TRBJ2-7,NA,NA,TRBV6-5,TGTGCCAGCAGTTACCTCGGGAATGCCTACGAGCAGTACTTC,CASSYLGNAYEQYF
TRBJ1-3,few,NA,TRBV12-3/TRBV12-4,TGTGCCAGCAGTAGACATACTGGAAACACCATATATTTT,CASSRHTGNTIYF
TRBJ1-1,NA,NA,TRBV6-6,TGTGCCAGCAGTTACACGCGGGGGGCGGACACTGAAGCTTTCTTT,CASSYTRGADTEAFF
TRBJ2-7,many,NA,TRBV7-8,TGTGCCAGCAGCTTAGTTTTGGGGTTGAACGAGCAGTACTTC,CASSLVLGLNEQYF
TRBJ2-7,NA,NA,TRBV6-2/TRBV6-3,TGTGCCAGCAGTTTCATGGCGACGGATATTTACGAGCAGTACTTC,CASSFMATDIYEQYF
TRBJ1-5,NA,NA,TRBV10-3,TGTGCCACCCCACAGGGTAGGAGCAATCAGCCCCAGCATTTT,CATPQGRSNQPQHF
TRBJ1-3,NA,NA,TRBV12-3/TRBV12-4,TGTGCCAGCAGTTTAGGTCAGGGACATCTTTACACCATATATTTT,CASSLGQGHLYTIYF
TRBJ2-3,NA,NA,TRBV7-8,TGTGCCAGCAGCTCGCGGGTATTAGTGGATACGCAGTATTTT,CASSSRVLVDTQYF
TRBJ2-2,NA,NA,TRBV11-2,TGTGCCAGCAGACAGCCGGGACGGAAGAAAACCGGGGAGCTGTTTTTT,CASRQPGRKKTGELFF
TRBJ1-3,few,NA,TRBV7-2,TGTGCCAGCAGCTTAGGGGTGGGGCGCGGAAACACCATATATTTT,CASSLGVGRGNTIYF
TRBJ2-5,NA,TRBD1,TRBV19,TGTGCCAGTAGCCTCCCCGGACAGGGGCAAGAGACCCAGTACTTC,CASSLPGQGQETQYF
TRBJ2-1,many,TRBD2,TRBV7-2,TGTGCCAGCAGCTTAAAATGGGGGGTGCTAGCGGGAGTCAATGAGCAGTTCTTC,CASSLKWGVLAGVNEQFF
TRBJ1-6,few,NA,TRBV11-2,TGTGCCAGCAGCTTCTTCGGGCCCCTATCCGGGGATAGATCACCCCTCCACTTT,CASSFFGPLSGDRSPLHF
TRBJ2-5,NA,NA,TRBV5-4,TGTGCCAGCAGCTCCCAGGGTTCTGAGACCCAGTACTTC,CASSSQGSETQYF
TRBJ2-1,NA,TRBD2,TRBV27,TGTGCCAGCAGTTTTGGGGTTCGGGGGGGCCTCCTCAATGAGCAGTTCTTC,CASSFGVRGGLLNEQFF
TRBJ1-1,NA,NA,TRBV10-2,TGCGCCAGCAGTGATCCATTACGCACTGAAGCTTTCTTT,CASSDPLRTEAFF
TRBJ2-3,few,TRBD2,TRBV11-2,TGTGCCAGCAGCTCGTTGCGGGGGGGGGCCCCAGATACGCAGTATTTT,CASSSLRGGAPDTQYF
TRBJ2-7,NA,TRBD2,TRBV5-4,TGTGCCAGCAGCCGGGGCCTCACTAGCGGGGGCGGCTACGAGCAGTACTTC,CASSRGLTSGGGYEQYF
TRBJ2-1,few,NA,TRBV7-2,TGTGCCAGCAGCCCTCAACCTGGGGACCCCCAGTTCTTC,CASSPQPGDPQFF
TRBJ2-1,NA,NA,TRBV11-2,TGTGCCAGCAGCTGGCGAGACGGTCCACGAGAGCAGTTCTTC,CASSWRDGPREQFF
TRBJ2-7,NA,NA,TRBV7-6,TGTGCCAGCAGCTTAGACGGGGCGGGCAGCTCCTACGAGCAGTACTTC,CASSLDGAGSSYEQYF
TRBJ1-2,NA,NA,TRBV20-1,TGCAGTGCTAGAAGGGGGAGGGCCCGCGGCTACACCTTC,CSARRGRARGYTF
TRBJ2-3,NA,TRBD2,TRBV7-2,TGTGCCAGCAGCCCGGGACTAGCGGTTAGCACAGATACGCAGTATTTT,CASSPGLAVSTDTQYF
TRBJ2-1,NA,TRBD2,TRBV7-2,TGTGCCAGCAGCTTGTTAAGCGGGAAGTACAATGCGCAGTTCTTC,CASSLLSGKYNAQFF
TRBJ2-7,many,TRBD1,TRBV7-2,TGTGCCAGCAGCTTCGACAGGGGCTACGAGCAGTACTTC,CASSFDRGYEQYF
TRBJ2-3,NA,NA,TRBV6-5,TGTGCCAGCACCACCCGGGGGGATACGCAGTATTTT,CASTTRGDTQYF
TRBJ2-1,many,NA,TRBV7-8,TGTGCCAGCAGACAACTAGAGAGCTCCTACAATGAGCAGTTCTTC,CASRQLESSYNEQFF
TRBJ2-7,few,NA,TRBV7-2,TGTGCCAGCAGCTGGACTTTTGCGGTTTCCTACGAGCAGTACTTC,CASSWTFAVSYEQYF
TRBJ1-2,NA,TRBD1,TRBV20-1,TGCAGTGCACCCACGCACGGGACAGGGGGCTGGGTCTTC,CSAPTHGTGGWVF
TRBJ2-7,NA,NA,TRBV20-1,TGCAGTGCTAGCAAAGACAGGAGACCAACCTACGAGCAGTACTTC,CSASKDRRPTYEQYF
TRBJ1-5,NA,NA,TRBV7-6,TGTGCCAGCAGTGCCTCGGTTGCGGGCGGCAATCAGCCCCAGCATTTT,CASSASVAGGNQPQHF
TRBJ1-5,NA,NA,TRBV6-2/TRBV6-3,TGTGCCAGCAGTTATGGGCGGGGTGAGCCCCAGCATTTT,CASSYGRGEPQHF
TRBJ2-1,few,TRBD2,TRBV7-2,TGTGCCAGCAGCTTAAAAACTAGCGGGGGGGCGAAGTACAATGAGCAGTTCTTC,CASSLKTSGGAKYNEQFF
TRBJ2-2,NA,NA,TRBV7-9,TGTGCCAGCAGATCCGGGACCCAGAACACCGGGGAGCTGTTTTTT,CASRSGTQNTGELFF
TRBJ1-2,NA,NA,TRBV20-1,TGCAGTGCTAGAGTAGAGGAGGGGTACTATGGCTACACCTTC,CSARVEEGYYGYTF
TRBJ2-3,NA,TRBD2,TRBV27,TGTGCCAGCAGACCACTAGCGGGGGGGCTCTTGGGTCCAGATACGCAGTATTTT,CASRPLAGGLLGPDTQYF
TRBJ2-1,NA,TRBD1,TRBV7-2,TGTGCCAGCAGAAAGGGACAGTACAATGAGCAGTTCTTC,CASRKGQYNEQFF
TRBJ2-5,NA,NA,TRBV7-2,TGTGCCAGCAGCCAGGGGCAAGGGGTGATAGAGACCCAGTACTTC,CASSQGQGVIETQYF
TRBJ1-6,NA,TRBD1,TRBV28,TGTGCCAGCAGGGTACAGGGGACTTCACCCCTCCACTTT,CASRVQGTSPLHF
TRBJ2-5,NA,NA,TRBV7-2,TGTGCCAGCAGCTTGAGGGGGGCCCTAACACAAGAGACCCAGTACTTC,CASSLRGALTQETQYF
TRBJ2-3,NA,TRBD2,TRBV7-9,TGTGCCAGCAGCTTACGGCGGGGGGCCACAGATACGCAGTATTTT,CASSLRRGATDTQYF
TRBJ2-5,few,NA,TRBV7-2,TGTGCCAGCAGCTTAGTTCCGACATACCAAGAGACCCAGTACTTC,CASSLVPTYQETQYF
TRBJ1-1,NA,NA,TRBV11-2,TGTGCCAGCAGCTTAGATCTATGGGGCCCAACCTCATTGAACACTGAAGCTTTCTTT,CASSLDLWGPTSLNTEAFF
TRBJ1-1,few,TRBD1,TRBV10-3,TGTGCCATCAGTCCGGCCGGGACAGGGCTGAACACTGAAGCTTTCTTT,CAISPAGTGLNTEAFF